The 24 T cell receptor beta chains below come from one sample, sequenced in a study of T cells in women clearing cervical HPV infection. The protocol was immunoSEQ multiplex PCR, while the TCRdb copy is restricted to in-frame clones and leaves out a portion. The sample table includes fewer than 35,000 clones. Input material: blood buffy coat. These TCRs come from a woman aged 18 to 75 with a cervical HPV16 infection that either progressed to CIN3+ or cleared (not recorded which).

The sequenced CDR3 bases are TGCAGTGCGAAGGGGGGGACAGGGGGGGTCGGGGAGACC. This codes for CSAKGGTGGVGET. The entire CDR3 is CSAKGGTGGVGETQYF. This chain joins TRBV20-1 and TRBJ2-5; TRBD1 matches 11 bases. The sequenced fragment ends 3 residues before the CDR3 boundary, so the rest is inferred from the germline J gene. The germline CDR1 and CDR2 sequences are DFQATT and SNEGSKA (reference sequence). The CDR3 has 16 amino acids. J lost 5 bases, V lost 6 bases, and 14 bases had no gene match.

A word on this clone: The read terminates 3 residues before the CDR3 end, so the remaining end is supplied by the germline J gene. V and J are TRBV7-2 and TRBJ2-2; D gene ambiguous. Trimming took 5 bases from V and 7 from J, leaving 17 bases between them. The CDR3 is made up of 15 amino acids. The V gene's germline CDR1 is SGHTA and CDR2 FQGNSA. The CDR3 protein is CASSPPLRSNGELFF. The sequenced CDR3 bases are TGTGCCAGCAGCCCTCCCTTACGTAGTAACGGGGAG.

In the case of this clone: The read stops 3 residues short of the end of the CDR3; the missing end is completed from the germline J gene. The J gene is TRBJ2-6, the V gene TRBV19; 7 bases are a match to TRBD1. The CDR3 runs to 15 residues. V lost 5 bases and J lost 2; bases outside the gene matches: 3. CDR1 is LNHDA, CDR2 SQIVND, per germline (reference sequence). This CDR3 reads CASSLGGAGANVLTF. CDR3 DNA (partial): TGTGCCAGTAGTCTAGGGGGCGCTGGGGCCAACGTC.

Regarding this clone: Coverage ceases 3 residues before the CDR3 finishes, and the germline J gene fills in the end. The chain joins TRBV7-8 to TRBJ2-1; 8 positions agree with TRBD2. Germline values: CDR1 SGHVS, CDR2 FQNEAQ. The CDR3 extends over 15 amino acids. Trimming at V came to 11 bases and at J to 0 bases, leaving 9 bases not matched to a gene. Partial CDR3 DNA: TGTGCCGTGGGCGGGGGGCGCAGCTCCTACAATGAG. Translated: CAVGGGRSSYNE. In full, the CDR3 reads CAVGGGRSSYNEQFF.

Note on this clone: The read is 3 residues too short to cover the CDR3 end, so that end is filled in from the germline J gene. V is TRBV7-2 and J is TRBJ1-2, with a possible D match to TRBD1 (5 bases). Germline V gene data show CDR1 as SGHTA and CDR2 as FQGNSA. This CDR3 is built from 15 residues. The CDR3 bases that were read are TGTGCCAGCAGCACCCTAGCGGGGGGTTACAATGAC. It specifies CASSTLAGGYND. In full, the CDR3 reads CASSTLAGGYNDYTF. Complete variable domain (other parts from reference TRBV7-2 and TRBJ1-2): GAGVSQSPSNKVTEKGKDVELRCDPISGHTALYWYRQSLGQGLEFLIYFQGNSAPDKSGLPSDRFSAERTGGSVSTLTIQRTQQEDSAVYLCASSTLAGGYNDYTFGSGTRLTVV.

On this clone itself: The CDR3 goes on 3 residues after the read ends, and that part is filled in from the germline J gene. The chain couples TRBV7-2 to TRBJ1-1; the match to TRBD1 covers 9 bases. The CDR3 loop spans 14 amino acids. Germline lookup yields CDR1 SGHTA and CDR2 FQGNSA. CDR3 amino acids: CASSLATRQGGAFF. Partial CDR3 DNA: TGTGCCAGCAGCTTAGCGACCCGACAGGGGGGA. The full variable domain, completed using reference TRBV7-2 and TRBJ1-1, is GAGVSQSPSNKVTEKGKDVELRCDPISGHTALYWYRQSLGQGLEFLIYFQGNSAPDKSGLPSDRFSAERTGGSVSTLTIQRTQQEDSAVYLCASSLATRQGGAFFGQGTRLTVV.

Concerning this clone: The read gets to within 3 residues of the CDR3 end, and the germline J gene fills in the rest. The rearrangement links TRBV5-1 to TRBJ1-4; TRBD1 matches at 12 bases. There are 17 residues in the CDR3. Germline lookup yields CDR1 SGHRS and CDR2 YFSETQ. The chain's CDR3 is CASSTTTGQGANSPLFF. The sequenced part of the CDR3 DNA is TGCGCCAGCAGCACCACGACGGGACAGGGGGCTAATTCACCA. Supplemented by reference TRBV5-1 and TRBJ1-4, the full variable domain reads KAGVTQTPRYLIKTRGQQVTLSCSPISGHRSVSWYQQTPGQGLQFLFEYFSETQRNKGNFPGRFSGRQFSNSRSEMNVSTLELGDSALYLCASSTTTGQGANSPLFFGSGTQLSVL.

Details on this clone: The CDR3 end lies 3 residues beyond the end of the read and is filled in from the germline J gene. V is TRBV30 and J is TRBJ2-2; possible D gene TRBD1, 6 bases. CDR1 is GTSNPN, CDR2 SVGIG, per germline (reference sequence). CDR3 size: 13 residues. The CDR3 bases that were read are TGTGCCTGCTCGCGGCAGGGGAATTCACCG. Its protein is CACSRQGNSP. The whole CDR3 sequence is CACSRQGNSPLFF.

This clone counts as medium-sized by frequency. The read halts 3 residues ahead of the CDR3 end, with the missing end drawn from the germline J gene. The chain combines TRBV7-9 with TRBJ2-2; weak D call: TRBD1 (5 bases). The CDR3 has 13 amino acids. Germline lookup yields CDR1 SEHNR and CDR2 FQNEAQ (reference sequence). V was shortened by 1 base and J by 5 bases, with 5 bases between the two germline ends. CDR3 sequence reads: CASSLEGTGELFF. The covered CDR3 bases are TGTGCCAGCAGCTTAGAGGGGACCGGGGAG.

This clone is medium-sized by frequency. The missing CDR3 end, 3 residues past where the read stops, is filled in from the germline J gene. The chain recombines TRBV11-2 with TRBJ1-5; weak D call: TRBD1 (5 bases). V was shortened by 4 bases and J by 9 bases, with 13 bases between the two germline ends. This CDR3 region has 13 residues. The germline CDR1 and CDR2 sequences are SGHAT and FQNNGV. The CDR3 spells CASSSGTLGPQHF. CDR3 DNA, as far as it was read: TGTGCCAGCAGCTCCGGGACTTTGGGGCCC.

For this clone: The sequence runs out 3 residues before the end of the CDR3; the remainder is reconstructed from the germline J gene. This chain uses TRBV20-1 with TRBJ1-2; maybe TRBD1 (5 bases). The CDR3 is 15 amino acids. The V gene's germline CDR1 is DFQATT and CDR2 SNEGSKA (reference sequence). The CDR3 here is CSARDRQTKAWGYTF. The DNA read from the CDR3 is TGCAGTGCTAGAGATAGACAGACCAAAGCTTGGGGC.

Of note for this clone: The read terminates 3 residues before the CDR3 end, so the remaining end is supplied by the germline J gene. The J gene is TRBJ1-5, the V gene TRBV30, with D maybe TRBD1 (6 bases). V dropped 4 bases and J dropped 0 bases, with 7 bases sitting between them. Germline assignment: CDR1 GTSNPN and CDR2 SVGIG (reference sequence). The CDR3 has 13 amino acids. The sequenced part of the CDR3 DNA is TGTGCCTGGACAGGGGATAGCAATCAGCCC. This translates into CAWTGDSNQP. From start to end, the CDR3 is CAWTGDSNQPQHF. The whole variable domain, remainder taken from reference TRBV30 and TRBJ1-5, is SQTIHQWPATLVQPVGSPLSLECTVEGTSNPNLYWYRQAAGRGLQLLFYSVGIGQISSEVPQNLSASRPQDRQFILSSKKLLLSDSGFYLCAWTGDSNQPQHFGDGTRLSIL.

Details on this clone: The read ends 3 residues shy of where the CDR3 ends; the end is completed using the germline J gene. The V gene is TRBV2, the J gene TRBJ2-7; 13 bases are shared with TRBD2. Germline assignment: CDR1 SNHLY and CDR2 FYNNEI. Trimming took 6 bases from V and 2 from J; bases not matched to a gene: 7. The CDR3 length is 16 residues. The sequenced part of the CDR3 DNA is TGTGCCAGCAGCCTAAGAGGGACTAGCGGGACCTACGAG. Amino acids: CASSLRGTSGTYE. The full CDR3 protein is CASSLRGTSGTYEQYF.

Notes on this clone: One end of the junction is discordant with germline, which a read error may explain. The CDR3 is cut off 3 residues early in the read; its end comes from the germline J gene. The V call is TRBV29-1, the J call TRBJ2-3, with D perhaps TRBD2 (6 bases). This CDR3 is 14 amino acids long. The germline gives CDR1 SQVTM, CDR2 ANQGSEA. The DNA read from the CDR3 is TGCGGCGTTGATTCGTACGGGGGAAGGGAGACG. Protein product: CGVDSYGGRET. The whole CDR3 protein reads CGVDSYGGRETQYF.

Concerning this clone: The read is 3 residues too short to cover the CDR3 end, so that end is filled in from the germline J gene. The chain has TRBV7-9 and TRBJ2-5; weak D call: TRBD2 (6 bases). Germline V gives CDR1 SEHNR, CDR2 FQNEAQ (reference sequence). V shed 0 bases and J shed 4 bases, with 9 bases lying between them. The CDR3 sequence is 14 residues long. CDR3: CASSLAGGRETQYF. The CDR3 bases that were read are TGTGCCAGCAGCTTAGCGGGGGGTCGAGAGACC.

With regard to this clone: The CDR3 extends 3 residues past the end of the read, so its final part is completed from the germline J gene. The chain recombines TRBV7-8 with TRBJ2-7; D uncertain. CDR3 length equals 13 residues. Looked up from germline, CDR1 is SGHVS and CDR2 is FQNEAQ. Trimming took 5 bases from V and 5 from J, leaving 13 bases between them. CDR3 loop: CASSVVTKNEQYF. Incomplete CDR3 DNA: TGTGCCAGCAGCGTTGTCACTAAGAACGAG.

As regards this clone: The read falls 3 residues short of the CDR3 end, and the missing part is taken from the germline J gene. The chain carries TRBV29-1 and TRBJ1-1; 9 bases match TRBD1. The CDR3 consists of 13 residues. Germline V CDR1 and CDR2: SQVTM, ANQGSEA. The CDR3 DNA, read in part, is TGCAGCGTCGCTTTGACAGGGGGGGCGATG. Translating gives CSVALTGGAM. The complete CDR3 sequence is CSVALTGGAMAFF.

Remarks on this clone: The CDR3 end falls 3 residues outside the read, so it is completed with the germline J gene. This chain uses TRBV7-8 with TRBJ2-5; possibly TRBD2 for D (6 bases). The CDR3 contains 13 residues. Germline V gives CDR1 SGHVS, CDR2 FQNEAQ. The V gene lost 5 bases and the J gene lost 1 base, with 8 bases spanning the gap. The CDR3 loop reads CASSRGAQETQYF. Partial CDR3 DNA: TGTGCCAGCAGCCGCGGGGCCCAAGAGACC.

As to this clone: The read falls 3 residues short of the CDR3 end, and the missing part is taken from the germline J gene. The chain couples TRBV20-1 to TRBJ2-1, with D tentatively TRBD2 (7 bases). Trimming stripped 7 bases from V and 8 bases from J, with 18 bases between. The CDR3 is made up of 13 amino acids. Germline V gives CDR1 DFQATT, CDR2 SNEGSKA (reference sequence). The covered CDR3 bases are TGCAGTGGGGAAGGGGGGGCGGCTCATGAG. It encodes CSGEGGAAHE. The full CDR3 protein is CSGEGGAAHEQFF.

Points on this clone: The CDR3 end is not reached by the read, which stops 3 residues before it; the germline J gene fills it in. The chain employs TRBV20-1 and TRBJ2-3; 13 nucleotides match TRBD2. The CDR3 sequence is 17 residues long. CDR1 is DFQATT, CDR2 SNEGSKA, per germline (reference sequence). CDR3 DNA (partial): TGCAGTGCTCCGACTAGCGGGGGGATAGTGGGGAGGGAGACG. Translated, it gives CSAPTSGGIVGRET. The full CDR3 sequence reads CSAPTSGGIVGRETQYF.

Worth noting for this clone: The sequence runs out 3 residues before the end of the CDR3; the remainder is reconstructed from the germline J gene. V is TRBV5-8 and J is TRBJ1-6; TRBD1 is a possible D gene (5 bases). The CDR3 is made up of 13 amino acids. CDR1 SGHTS and CDR2 YDEGEE come from the germline V gene. Trimming removed 7 bases at V and 9 bases at J, with 14 bases between. The CDR3 reads CASSRQRRSPLHF. CDR3 bases read: TGTGCCAGCTCGCGACAGCGTCGTTCACCC.

CDR3 loop: CASSIMANYGQYF. CDR3 bases read: TGTGCCAGTAGTATTATGGCTAACTATGGT. The rearrangement uses TRBV19 and TRBJ2-4; D call uncertain. The read stops 3 residues short of the end of the CDR3; the missing end is completed from the germline J gene. CDR1 LNHDA and CDR2 SQIVND come from the germline V gene (reference sequence). The CDR3 contains 13 residues.

Incomplete CDR3 DNA: TGCGCCAGCAGCACTCTGACAGGAGAGGGCGGGGAG. Amino acids: CASSTLTGEGGE. The whole CDR3 sequence is CASSTLTGEGGELFF. The chain carries TRBV5-1 and TRBJ2-2, with D perhaps matching TRBD1 (6 bases). The missing CDR3 end, 3 residues past where the read stops, is filled in from the germline J gene. Germline CDR1 reads SGHRS; CDR2 reads YFSETQ. The CDR3 length is 15 residues. V dropped 4 bases and J dropped 7 bases, with 17 bases sitting between them.

This CDR3 reads CASSLGQGPYNEQFF. The CDR3 DNA, read in part, is TGCGCCAGCAGCCTAGGACAGGGTCCCTACAATGAG. This chain uses TRBV5-1 with TRBJ2-1; TRBD1 agrees at 8 bases. The read finishes 3 residues shy of the CDR3 end, and the germline J gene is used to complete it. Trimming took 4 bases from V and 2 from J; bases not matched to a gene: 5. Per the germline V gene, CDR1 is SGHRS and CDR2 is YFSETQ. The CDR3 has 15 amino acids.